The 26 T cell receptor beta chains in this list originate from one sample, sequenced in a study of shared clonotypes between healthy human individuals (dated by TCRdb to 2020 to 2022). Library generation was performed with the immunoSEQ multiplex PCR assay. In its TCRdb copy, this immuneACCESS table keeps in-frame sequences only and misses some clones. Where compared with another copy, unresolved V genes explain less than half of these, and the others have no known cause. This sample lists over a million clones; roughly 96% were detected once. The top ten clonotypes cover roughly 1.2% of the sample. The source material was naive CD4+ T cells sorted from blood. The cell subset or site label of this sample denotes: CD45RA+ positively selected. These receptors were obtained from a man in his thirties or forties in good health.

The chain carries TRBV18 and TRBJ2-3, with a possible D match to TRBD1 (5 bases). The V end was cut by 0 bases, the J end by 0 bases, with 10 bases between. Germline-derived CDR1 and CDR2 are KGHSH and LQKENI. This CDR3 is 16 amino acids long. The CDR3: CASSPPSQGSTDTQYF. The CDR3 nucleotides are TGTGCCAGCTCACCACCTTCCCAGGGCAGCACAGATACGCAGTATTTT.

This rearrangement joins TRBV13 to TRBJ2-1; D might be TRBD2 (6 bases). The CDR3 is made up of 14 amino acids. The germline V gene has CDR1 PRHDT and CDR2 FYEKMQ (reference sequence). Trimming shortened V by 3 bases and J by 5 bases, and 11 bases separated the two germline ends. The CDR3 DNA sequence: TGTGCCAGCAGCTTGGAGGGATCTGACAATGAGCAGTTCTTC. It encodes CASSLEGSDNEQFF.

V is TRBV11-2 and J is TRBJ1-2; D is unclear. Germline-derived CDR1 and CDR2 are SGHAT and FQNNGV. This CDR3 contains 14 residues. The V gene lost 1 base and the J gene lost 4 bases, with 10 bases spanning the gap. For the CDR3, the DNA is TGTGCCAGCAGCTTAGCGCGCAGCCTCTATGGCTACACCTTC. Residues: CASSLARSLYGYTF.

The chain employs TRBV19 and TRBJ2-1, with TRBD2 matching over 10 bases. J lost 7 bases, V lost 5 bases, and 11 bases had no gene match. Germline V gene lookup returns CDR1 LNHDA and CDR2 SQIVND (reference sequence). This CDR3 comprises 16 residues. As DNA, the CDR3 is TGTGCCAGTAGTGCCCTCATAGCGGGAGGACCTAATGAGCAGTTCTTC. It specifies CASSALIAGGPNEQFF.

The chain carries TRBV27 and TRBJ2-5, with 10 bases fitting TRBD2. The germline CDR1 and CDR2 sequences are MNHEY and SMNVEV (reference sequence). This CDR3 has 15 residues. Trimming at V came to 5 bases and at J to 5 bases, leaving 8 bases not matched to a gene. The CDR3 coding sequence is TGTGCCAGCAGTCCCCCGGGACTAGCGCAGGAGACCCAGTACTTC. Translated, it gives CASSPPGLAQETQYF.

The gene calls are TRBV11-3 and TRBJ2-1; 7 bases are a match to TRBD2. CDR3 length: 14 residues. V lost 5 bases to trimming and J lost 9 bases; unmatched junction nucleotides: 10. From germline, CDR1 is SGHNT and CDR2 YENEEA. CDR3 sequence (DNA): TGTGCCAGCAGCACCGTGGGAGGGCCAGGTGAGCAGTTCTTC. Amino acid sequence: CASSTVGGPGEQFF.

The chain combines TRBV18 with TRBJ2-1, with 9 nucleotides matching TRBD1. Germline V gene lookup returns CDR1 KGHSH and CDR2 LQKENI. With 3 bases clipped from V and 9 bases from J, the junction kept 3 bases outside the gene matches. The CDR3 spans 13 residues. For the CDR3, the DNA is TGTGCCAGCTCACCTGGGACAGGGCGTGAGCAGTTCTTC. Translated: CASSPGTGREQFF.

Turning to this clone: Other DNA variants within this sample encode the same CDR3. CDR3 nucleotide sequence: TGTGCCATCAGTGTTCTAGATACGCAGTATTTT. Protein: CAISVLDTQYF. The genes are TRBV10-3 and TRBJ2-3; D unclear. V gave up 4 bases and J gave up 5 bases, with 4 bases separating them. CDR1 is ENHRY, CDR2 SYGVKD, per germline. The CDR3 length is 11 residues.

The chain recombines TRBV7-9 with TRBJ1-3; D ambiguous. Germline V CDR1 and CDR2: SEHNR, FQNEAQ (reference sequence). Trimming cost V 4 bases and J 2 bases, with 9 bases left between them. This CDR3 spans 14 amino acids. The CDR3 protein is CASSSPSTGNTIYF. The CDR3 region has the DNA TGTGCCAGCAGCTCGCCGTCGACTGGAAACACCATATATTTT.

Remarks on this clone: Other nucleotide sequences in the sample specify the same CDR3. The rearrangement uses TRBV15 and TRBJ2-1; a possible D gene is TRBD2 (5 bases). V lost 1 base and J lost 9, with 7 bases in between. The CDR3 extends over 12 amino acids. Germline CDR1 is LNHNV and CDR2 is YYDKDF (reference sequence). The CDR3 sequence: CATSRGRGEQFF. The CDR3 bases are TGTGCCACCAGCAGAGGTCGGGGTGAGCAGTTCTTC.

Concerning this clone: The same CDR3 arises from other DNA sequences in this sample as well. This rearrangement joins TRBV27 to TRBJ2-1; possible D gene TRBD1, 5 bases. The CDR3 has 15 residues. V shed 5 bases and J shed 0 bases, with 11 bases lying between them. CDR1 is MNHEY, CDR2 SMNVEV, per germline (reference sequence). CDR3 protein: CASSPDRGSYNEQFF. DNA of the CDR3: TGTGCCAGCAGTCCCGACAGAGGCTCCTACAATGAGCAGTTCTTC.

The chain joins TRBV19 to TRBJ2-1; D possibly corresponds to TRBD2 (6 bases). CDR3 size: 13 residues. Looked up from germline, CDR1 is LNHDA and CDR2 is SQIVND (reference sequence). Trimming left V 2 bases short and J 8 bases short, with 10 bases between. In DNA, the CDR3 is TGTGCCAGTAGTATATTGGAGGGGCATGAGCAGTTCTTC. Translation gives CASSILEGHEQFF.

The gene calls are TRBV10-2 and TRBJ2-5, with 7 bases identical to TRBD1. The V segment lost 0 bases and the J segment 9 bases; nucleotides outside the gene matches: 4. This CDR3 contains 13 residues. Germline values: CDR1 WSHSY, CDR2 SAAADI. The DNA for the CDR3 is TGCGCCAGCAGTGAGTCAGGCGACAGGGCCCAGTACTTC. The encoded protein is CASSESGDRAQYF.

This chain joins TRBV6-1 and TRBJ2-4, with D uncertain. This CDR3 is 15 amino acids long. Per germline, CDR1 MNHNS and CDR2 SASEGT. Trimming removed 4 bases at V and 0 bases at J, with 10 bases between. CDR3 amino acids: CASSASSLAKNIQYF. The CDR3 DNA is TGTGCCAGCAGTGCTTCAAGTTTAGCCAAAAACATTCAGTACTTC.

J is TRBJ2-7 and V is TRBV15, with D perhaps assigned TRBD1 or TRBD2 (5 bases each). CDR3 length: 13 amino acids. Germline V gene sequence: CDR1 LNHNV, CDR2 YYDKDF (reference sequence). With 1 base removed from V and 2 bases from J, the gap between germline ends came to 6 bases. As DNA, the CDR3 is TGTGCCACCAGCAGAGGGGACCCCTACGAGCAGTACTTC. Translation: CATSRGDPYEQYF. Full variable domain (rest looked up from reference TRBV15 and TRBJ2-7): DAMVIQNPRYQVTQFGKPVTLSCSQTLNHNVMYWYQQKSSQAPKLLFHYYDKDFNNEADTPDNFQSRRPNTSFCFLDIRSPGLGDTAMYLCATSRGDPYEQYFGPGTRLTVT.

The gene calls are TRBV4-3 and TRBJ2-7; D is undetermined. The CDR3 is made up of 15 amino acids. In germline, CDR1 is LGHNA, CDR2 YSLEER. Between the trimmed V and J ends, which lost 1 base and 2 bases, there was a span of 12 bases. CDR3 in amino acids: CASSQVVGNTYEQYF. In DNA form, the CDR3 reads TGCGCCAGCAGCCAAGTGGTGGGAAATACCTACGAGCAGTACTTC.

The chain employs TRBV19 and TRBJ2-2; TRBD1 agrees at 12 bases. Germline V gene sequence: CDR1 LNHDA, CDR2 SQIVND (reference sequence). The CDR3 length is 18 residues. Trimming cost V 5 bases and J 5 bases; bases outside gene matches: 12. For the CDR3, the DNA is TGTGCCAGTAGTCGACCGCCCGGGACAGGGGGCTTTACCGGGGAGCTGTTTTTT. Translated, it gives CASSRPPGTGGFTGELFF.

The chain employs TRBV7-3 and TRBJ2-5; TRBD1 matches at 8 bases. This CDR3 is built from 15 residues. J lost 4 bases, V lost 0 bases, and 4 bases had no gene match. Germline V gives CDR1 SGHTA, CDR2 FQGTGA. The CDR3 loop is CASSLTPGGRETQYF. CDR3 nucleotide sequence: TGTGCCAGCAGCTTAACGCCAGGGGGCCGAGAGACCCAGTACTTC. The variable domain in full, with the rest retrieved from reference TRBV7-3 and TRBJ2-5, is GAGVSQTPSNKVTEKGKYVELRCDPISGHTALYWYRQSLGQGPEFLIYFQGTGAADDSGLPNDRFFAVRPEGSVSTLKIQRTERGDSAVYLCASSLTPGGRETQYFGPGTRLLVL.

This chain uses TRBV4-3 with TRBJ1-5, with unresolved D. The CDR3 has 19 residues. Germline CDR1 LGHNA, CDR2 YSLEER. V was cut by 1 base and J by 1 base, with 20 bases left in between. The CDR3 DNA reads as TGCGCCAGCAGCCAAGTCTTGAACTTGGAGGGAGTCAGCAATCAGCCCCAGCATTTT. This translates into CASSQVLNLEGVSNQPQHF.

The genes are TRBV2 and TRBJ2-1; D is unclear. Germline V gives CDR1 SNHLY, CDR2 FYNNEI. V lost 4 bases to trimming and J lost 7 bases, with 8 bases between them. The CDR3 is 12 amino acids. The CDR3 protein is CASSVGRNEQFF. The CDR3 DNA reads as TGTGCCAGCAGTGTCGGACGAAATGAGCAGTTCTTC.

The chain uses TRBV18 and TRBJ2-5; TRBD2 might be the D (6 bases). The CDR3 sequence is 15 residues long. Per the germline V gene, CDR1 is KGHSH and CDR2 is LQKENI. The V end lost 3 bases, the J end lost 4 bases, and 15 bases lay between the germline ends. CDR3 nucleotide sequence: TGTGCCAGCTCACCGACCTACTCGGGGGTAGAGACCCAGTACTTC. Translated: CASSPTYSGVETQYF.

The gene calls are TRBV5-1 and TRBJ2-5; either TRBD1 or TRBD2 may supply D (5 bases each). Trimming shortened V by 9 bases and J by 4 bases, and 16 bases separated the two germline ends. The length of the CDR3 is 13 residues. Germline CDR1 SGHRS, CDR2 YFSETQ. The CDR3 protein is CATKTGAGETQYF. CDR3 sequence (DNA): TGCGCCACCAAGACCGGGGCGGGAGAGACCCAGTACTTC. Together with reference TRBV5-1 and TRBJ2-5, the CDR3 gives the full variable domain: KAGVTQTPRYLIKTRGQQVTLSCSPISGHRSVSWYQQTPGQGLQFLFEYFSETQRNKGNFPGRFSGRQFSNSRSEMNVSTLELGDSALYLCATKTGAGETQYFGPGTRLLVL.

The CDR3 DNA is TGTGCCAGCAGCTTAGACCGCGTCTCCGGGGAGCTGTTTTTT. Protein product: CASSLDRVSGELFF. The gene calls are TRBV11-3 and TRBJ2-2; D gene uncertain. There are 14 residues in the CDR3. Trimming cost V 0 bases and J 6 bases, with 8 bases left between them. Per germline, CDR1 SGHNT and CDR2 YENEEA.

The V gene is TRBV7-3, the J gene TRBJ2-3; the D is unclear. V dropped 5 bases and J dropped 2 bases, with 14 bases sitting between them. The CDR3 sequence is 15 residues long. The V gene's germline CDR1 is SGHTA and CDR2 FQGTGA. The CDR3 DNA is TGTGCCAGCAGCCCCGTCCCAGCAGACACAGATACGCAGTATTTT. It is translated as CASSPVPADTDTQYF.

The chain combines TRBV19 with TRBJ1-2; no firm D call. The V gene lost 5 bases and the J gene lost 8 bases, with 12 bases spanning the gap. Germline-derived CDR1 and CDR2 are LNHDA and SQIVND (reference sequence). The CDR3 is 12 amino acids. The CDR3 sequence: CASSELEGGYTF. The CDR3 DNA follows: TGTGCCAGTAGTGAATTGGAAGGAGGCTACACCTTC.

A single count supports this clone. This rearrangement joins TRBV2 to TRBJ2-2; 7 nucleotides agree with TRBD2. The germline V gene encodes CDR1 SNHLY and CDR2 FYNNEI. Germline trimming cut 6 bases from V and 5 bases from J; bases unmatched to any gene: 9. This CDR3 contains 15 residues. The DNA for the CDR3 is TGTGCCAGCAGACACCCGGGACTAACTACCGGGGAGCTGTTTTTT. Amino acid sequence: CASRHPGLTTGELFF. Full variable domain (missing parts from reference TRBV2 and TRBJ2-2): EPEVTQTPSHQVTQMGQEVILRCVPISNHLYFYWYRQILGQKVEFLVSFYNNEISEKSEIFDDQFSVERPDGSNFTLKIRSTKLEDSAMYFCASRHPGLTTGELFFGEGSRLTVL.